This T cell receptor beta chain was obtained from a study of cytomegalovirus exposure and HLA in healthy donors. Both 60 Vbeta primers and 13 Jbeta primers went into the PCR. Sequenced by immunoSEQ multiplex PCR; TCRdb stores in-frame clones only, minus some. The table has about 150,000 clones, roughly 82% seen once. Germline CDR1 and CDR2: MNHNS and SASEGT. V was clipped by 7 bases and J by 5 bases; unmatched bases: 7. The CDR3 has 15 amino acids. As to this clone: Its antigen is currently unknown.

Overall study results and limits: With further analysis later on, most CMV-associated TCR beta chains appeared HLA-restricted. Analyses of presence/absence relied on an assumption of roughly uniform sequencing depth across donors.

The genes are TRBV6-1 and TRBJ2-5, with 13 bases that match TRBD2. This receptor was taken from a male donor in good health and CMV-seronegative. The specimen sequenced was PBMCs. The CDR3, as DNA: TGTGCCAGCACCAGCACTAGCGGGGGGGCGGAGACCCAGTACTTC. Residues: CASTSTSGGAETQYF.